A selection of T cell receptor beta chains follows, all from one sample in a study of OX40 agonist ivuxolimab in advanced cancers. The assay was immunoSEQ multiplex PCR, and TCRdb's table has in-frame clones only and misses some. The sample lists 68,000 or so clones, roughly 82% occurring once. The source material was CD4+ or CD8+ T cells sorted from blood, sampled in a trial of the OX40 agonist ivuxolimab. The receptors were sampled from an adult with an advanced solid tumor such as melanoma, head and neck, liver or kidney cancer. The CDR3 runs from the conserved cysteine through the conserved F or W. Each record gives: V gene, D gene, J gene, clone size, CDR3 protein, CDR3 DNA. The D gene is left open where the match is weak. Clone size is given for some rows only: seen once, a few or many times, or a class if the clone is expanded.

v_gene: TRBV15
d_gene: NA
j_gene: TRBJ1-3
abundance: NA
CDR3aa: CATSRGSGNTIYF
CDR3nt: TGTGCCACCAGCAGAGGTTCTGGAAACACCATATATTTT

v_gene: TRBV9
d_gene: TRBD2
j_gene: TRBJ2-1
abundance: NA
CDR3aa: CASSKILAGVVNEQFF
CDR3nt: TGTGCCAGCAGCAAGATCCTAGCGGGAGTGGTTAATGAGCAGTTCTTC

v_gene: TRBV5-4
d_gene: TRBD2
j_gene: TRBJ2-5
abundance: NA
CDR3aa: CASSLDGGRPQETQYF
CDR3nt: TGTGCCAGCAGCTTGGACGGCGGGAGGCCTCAAGAGACCCAGTACTTC

v_gene: TRBV5-4
d_gene: NA
j_gene: TRBJ2-3
abundance: NA
CDR3aa: CASSLDPRDSIDTQYF
CDR3nt: TGTGCCAGCAGCTTGGACCCGCGGGACAGCATAGATACGCAGTATTTT

v_gene: TRBV18
d_gene: TRBD1
j_gene: TRBJ2-2
abundance: NA
CDR3aa: CASSRGQAAGELFF
CDR3nt: TGTGCCAGCTCGCGGGGACAGGCCGCCGGGGAGCTGTTTTTT

v_gene: TRBV12-5
d_gene: TRBD1
j_gene: TRBJ2-3
abundance: few
CDR3aa: CASGSGQGRPDTQYF
CDR3nt: TGTGCTAGTGGCTCCGGACAGGGGAGGCCAGATACGCAGTATTTT

v_gene: TRBV9
d_gene: TRBD2
j_gene: TRBJ2-6
abundance: NA
CDR3aa: CASSGGGDPKLTF
CDR3nt: TGTGCCAGCAGCGGGGGGGGTGACCCCAAACTGACTTTC

v_gene: TRBV2
d_gene: NA
j_gene: TRBJ1-1
abundance: NA
CDR3aa: CASKGTVMNTEAFF
CDR3nt: TGTGCCAGCAAGGGGACCGTCATGAACACTGAAGCTTTCTTT

v_gene: TRBV28
d_gene: NA
j_gene: TRBJ1-1
abundance: NA
CDR3aa: CASSLRWANTEAFF
CDR3nt: TGTGCCAGCAGTTTGCGCTGGGCGAACACTGAAGCTTTCTTT

v_gene: TRBV7-9
d_gene: TRBD2
j_gene: TRBJ2-1
abundance: NA
CDR3aa: CASRVQSGSLDEQFF
CDR3nt: TGTGCCAGCAGGGTCCAAAGCGGGAGTCTGGATGAGCAGTTCTTC

v_gene: TRBV7-2
d_gene: NA
j_gene: TRBJ1-5
abundance: NA
CDR3aa: CASSLVQGGDQPQHF
CDR3nt: TGTGCCAGCAGCTTAGTCCAGGGAGGGGATCAGCCCCAGCATTTT

v_gene: TRBV23-1
d_gene: TRBD1
j_gene: TRBJ1-2
abundance: NA
CDR3aa: CASSLNPGTGADRRRGYYGYTF
CDR3nt: TGCGCCAGCAGTCTAAATCCCGGGACAGGGGCCGATAGGAGGAGGGGGTACTATGGCTACACCTTC

v_gene: TRBV28
d_gene: TRBD1
j_gene: TRBJ1-1
abundance: NA
CDR3aa: CASSLIGLRGQENTEAFF
CDR3nt: TGTGCCAGCAGTTTAATTGGTCTCAGAGGACAGGAAAACACTGAAGCTTTCTTT

v_gene: TRBV7-2
d_gene: TRBD2
j_gene: TRBJ2-5
abundance: NA
CDR3aa: CASSFSSGGAGETQYF
CDR3nt: TGTGCCAGCAGCTTTTCTAGCGGGGGGGCCGGAGAGACCCAGTACTTC

v_gene: TRBV28
d_gene: NA
j_gene: TRBJ1-2
abundance: NA
CDR3aa: CASSPQYTRDGYTF
CDR3nt: TGTGCCAGCAGCCCTCAGTACACTCGGGATGGCTACACCTTC

v_gene: TRBV19
d_gene: TRBD1
j_gene: TRBJ1-1
abundance: NA
CDR3aa: CASAGTGGVYTEAFF
CDR3nt: TGTGCCAGCGCCGGGACAGGGGGTGTATATACTGAAGCTTTCTTT

v_gene: TRBV4-2
d_gene: TRBD1
j_gene: TRBJ1-2
abundance: NA
CDR3aa: CASSDRDRGAAYGYTF
CDR3nt: TGTGCCAGCAGCGACCGGGACAGGGGAGCGGCCTATGGCTACACCTTC

v_gene: TRBV21-1
d_gene: NA
j_gene: TRBJ2-5
abundance: once
CDR3aa: CASSPYRGRGETQYF
CDR3nt: TGTGCCAGCAGCCCTTACAGGGGGCGCGGGGAGACCCAGTACTTC

v_gene: TRBV28
d_gene: NA
j_gene: TRBJ1-2
abundance: NA
CDR3aa: CASSPPGALSYGYTF
CDR3nt: TGTGCCAGCAGTCCCCCGGGGGCCTTGAGCTATGGCTACACCTTC

v_gene: TRBV5-1
d_gene: TRBD1
j_gene: TRBJ1-2
abundance: NA
CDR3aa: CASGQDSYGYTF
CDR3nt: TGCGCCAGCGGACAGGACTCCTATGGCTACACCTTC

v_gene: TRBV30
d_gene: NA
j_gene: TRBJ2-6
abundance: NA
CDR3aa: CAWGLSGANVLTF
CDR3nt: TGTGCCTGGGGGCTCTCTGGGGCCAACGTCCTGACTTTC

v_gene: TRBV19
d_gene: NA
j_gene: TRBJ1-2
abundance: NA
CDR3aa: CASSISLAGDLYGYTF
CDR3nt: TGTGCCAGTAGTATTTCCCTGGCAGGGGACCTCTATGGCTACACCTTC

v_gene: TRBV11-2
d_gene: TRBD2
j_gene: TRBJ2-7
abundance: NA
CDR3aa: CASSFKIAGGSYEQYF
CDR3nt: TGTGCCAGCAGCTTCAAAATAGCGGGAGGATCCTACGAGCAGTACTTC